A single sample gave rise to the 29 T cell receptor beta chains below, sequenced in a study of blood T cell repertoires in COVID-19 (dated by TCRdb to 2020 to 2022). Receptors were amplified or captured by the immunoSEQ multiplex PCR assay. Imported from immuneACCESS, the table was reduced by TCRdb to in-frame sequences with V and J called. These copies leave out some clones; in studies compared against another copy, an unresolved V gene accounts for under half, and the cause of the remainder is not known. Recorded for this sample are some 350,000 clones; about 90% of them occurred a single time. Approximately 7% of the sample lies in the top ten. Sequencing used peripheral blood. The receptors were gathered from a man aged 18 to 35 with active or convalescent COVID-19.

The chain combines TRBV7-7 with TRBJ2-7; weak D call: TRBD1 (5 bases). Per the germline V gene, CDR1 is SSHAT and CDR2 is FNYEAQ (reference sequence). Trimming cost V 4 bases and J 3 bases, with 16 bases left between them. The CDR3 has 15 residues. The CDR3 spells CASSSEPGAGYEQYF. In DNA, the CDR3 is TGTGCCAGCAGCTCCGAACCTGGGGCAGGCTACGAGCAGTACTTC.

The V call is TRBV7-2, the J call TRBJ1-5; unclear D gene. The CDR3 sequence is 16 residues long. Trimming shortened V by 1 base and J by 6 bases, and 16 bases separated the two germline ends. Germline CDR1 reads SGHTA; CDR2 reads FQGNSA. CDR3 nucleotide sequence: TGTGCCAGCAGCTTAGGTGGAGACCCGCGAGTTCAGCCCCAGCATTTT. The encoded protein is CASSLGGDPRVQPQHF.

The rearrangement joins TRBV4-1 to TRBJ1-3; D is uncertain. The V gene lost 0 bases and the J gene lost 0 bases, with 9 bases spanning the gap. CDR3 size: 16 residues. Germline V lookup: CDR1 MGHRA, CDR2 YSYEKL. The CDR3 loop reads CASSQDQRRSGNTIYF. The CDR3 DNA reads TGCGCCAGCAGCCAAGATCAGAGGCGCTCTGGAAACACCATATATTTT.

V and J are TRBV11-2 and TRBJ1-4, with D maybe TRBD1 (5 bases). Germline CDR1 SGHAT, CDR2 FQNNGV. The CDR3 contains 15 residues. Trimming pared 3 bases from V and 6 bases from J, leaving 14 bases between. The CDR3, as DNA: TGTGCCAGCAGCTTCATCGGACACCGGGATGAAAAACTGTTTTTT. Translated, it gives CASSFIGHRDEKLFF. Full variable domain (outside the CDR3, taken from reference TRBV11-2 and TRBJ1-4): EAGVAQSPRYKIIEKRQSVAFWCNPISGHATLYWYQQILGQGPKLLIQFQNNGVVDDSQLPKDRFSAERLKGVDSTLKIQPAKLEDSAVYLCASSFIGHRDEKLFFGSGTQLSVL.

The chain couples TRBV4-2 to TRBJ2-7, with D possibly matching TRBD2 (6 bases). The CDR3 totals 17 residues. Germline V gene sequence: CDR1 LGHNA, CDR2 YNFKEQ. Trimming took off 1 base at V and 3 bases at J, with 19 bases between the two ends. CDR3 nucleotide sequence: TGTGCCAGCAGCCAAGCCCGGGGTGGCGGGAACAACTACGAGCAGTACTTC. This codes for CASSQARGGGNNYEQYF.

This chain links TRBV9 with TRBJ1-3, with a possible D match to TRBD1 (5 bases). The germline CDR1 and CDR2 sequences are SGDLS and YYNGEE. The CDR3 sequence is 15 residues long. Trimming cost V 7 bases and J 8 bases, with 22 bases left between them. The CDR3 DNA is TGTGCCAGCGGACCCCGGGGGACCCAGAGGCACACCATATATTTT. It encodes CASGPRGTQRHTIYF.

The V call is TRBV2, the J call TRBJ2-5; possible D gene TRBD1, 6 bases. Trimming stripped 1 base from V and 2 bases from J, with 14 bases between. The CDR3 loop spans 16 amino acids. Per the germline V gene, CDR1 is SNHLY and CDR2 is FYNNEI. CDR3: CASSEGRQVQQETQYF. The CDR3, as DNA: TGTGCCAGCAGTGAAGGTCGACAGGTACAACAAGAGACCCAGTACTTC.

The chain uses TRBV5-5 and TRBJ1-5; no clear D. The germline V gene encodes CDR1 SGHKS and CDR2 YYEKEE (reference sequence). This CDR3 has 15 residues. Trimming took 2 bases from V and 4 from J, leaving 13 bases between them. For the CDR3, the DNA is TGTGCCAGCAGCTTAGGAGAAAGTAGGAATCAGCCCCAGCATTTT. Translation gives CASSLGESRNQPQHF.

The V gene is TRBV21-1, the J gene TRBJ2-3; the tabulated D call, TRBD2, remains unverified against the DNA. TRBV21-1 is reported as a pseudogene. The CDR3 extends over 17 amino acids. CDR3 in DNA: TGTGCCAGCAGCAAAGATGAAGCGGGAGGGCCGACAGATACGCAGTATTTT. It codes for CASSKDEAGGPTDTQYF.

Turning to this clone: The same CDR3 also results from other DNA sequences found in this sample. The rearrangement uses TRBV4-3 and TRBJ2-1; 11 nucleotides agree with TRBD2. Trimming removed 1 base from V and 4 bases from J; junction bases left unmatched: 0. This CDR3 has 15 amino acids. Germline CDR1 and CDR2: LGHNA and YSLEER. The CDR3 sequence: CASSQGLAGYNEQFF. The CDR3 DNA sequence: TGCGCCAGCAGCCAAGGACTAGCGGGATACAATGAGCAGTTCTTC.

This clone has just one count. This chain uses TRBV9 with TRBJ1-2; D is uncertain. V shed 5 bases and J shed 2 bases, with 16 bases lying between them. In germline, CDR1 is SGDLS, CDR2 YYNGEE. This CDR3 is built from 15 residues. The CDR3, as DNA: TGTGCCAGCAGTCGAGGCGGGCACAAAAACTATGGCTACACCTTC. Translating gives CASSRGGHKNYGYTF. Full variable domain (outside the CDR3, taken from reference TRBV9 and TRBJ1-2): DSGVTQTPKHLITATGQRVTLRCSPRSGDLSVYWYQQSLDQGLQFLIQYYNGEERAKGNILERFSAQQFPDLHSELNLSSLELGDSALYFCASSRGGHKNYGYTFGSGTRLTVV.

The chain has TRBV25-1 and TRBJ1-1; 8 bases agree with TRBD1. Germline V lookup: CDR1 MGHDK, CDR2 SYGVNS. The CDR3 extends over 15 amino acids. Losses at the gene ends were 5 bases for V and 2 bases for J; bases not matched to a gene: 7. CDR3 sequence reads: CASSTTDRANTEAFF. For the CDR3, the DNA is TGTGCCAGCAGTACTACGGACAGGGCAAACACTGAAGCTTTCTTT.

The chain employs TRBV18 and TRBJ1-5; D gene ambiguous. This CDR3 has 15 residues. Germline CDR1 is KGHSH and CDR2 is LQKENI. Trimming shortened V by 1 base and J by 3 bases, and 10 bases separated the two germline ends. Here the CDR3 DNA reads TGTGCCAGCTCACCACGGGCTACAAACAATCAGCCCCAGCATTTT. This codes for CASSPRATNNQPQHF.

The chain uses TRBV6-2 or TRBV6-3 and TRBJ1-1, with a weak D call TRBD1 (6 bases). Germline V lookup: CDR1 MNHEY, CDR2 SVGEGT. The CDR3 totals 15 residues. Trimming took 4 bases from V and 4 from J, leaving 16 bases between them. The CDR3 spells CASSSPEGGLTEAFF. The CDR3 coding sequence is TGTGCCAGCAGTTCACCCGAGGGGGGGCTCACTGAAGCTTTCTTT.

V usage is TRBV7-8 and J usage is TRBJ2-5, with 7 positions matching TRBD1. The CDR3 runs to 17 residues. With V trimmed by 3 bases and J by 2 bases, 12 bases remained unmatched. Germline V gene data show CDR1 as SGHVS and CDR2 as FQNEAQ. CDR3 nucleotides: TGTGCCAGCAGCTTCCCCCCCGCGACAGGGTTACAAGAGACCCAGTACTTC. This gives the protein CASSFPPATGLQETQYF.

The rearrangement uses TRBV24-1 and TRBJ1-5; D ambiguous. The V gene's germline CDR1 is KGHDR and CDR2 SFDVKD. Deletions cut 3 bases from V and 2 bases from J, with 10 bases between. The CDR3 spans 15 residues. CDR3 amino acids: CATSDKGLGNQPQHF. For the CDR3, the DNA is TGTGCCACCAGTGATAAAGGTCTAGGCAATCAGCCCCAGCATTTT.

This clone was recorded a few times. V gene TRBV19 combines with J gene TRBJ2-1; 8 bases match TRBD2. J gave up 2 bases and V 1 base, and 4 bases lay outside the gene matches. The CDR3 is 16 residues long. Per the germline V gene, CDR1 is LNHDA and CDR2 is SQIVND (reference sequence). CDR3 in DNA: TGTGCCAGTAGTATAGCAGGACTAGCTCCCTACAATGAGCAGTTCTTC. Its protein is CASSIAGLAPYNEQFF.

This clone was detected once. The chain is built from TRBV7-3 and TRBJ2-3; a possible D gene is TRBD2 (6 bases). The V end was cut by 0 bases, the J end by 8 bases, with 12 bases between. Germline V gene data show CDR1 as SGHTA and CDR2 as FQGTGA. The CDR3 sequence is 14 residues long. The CDR3 nucleotides are TGTGCCAGCAGCTTAACGCGGGGTCCAGGTACGCAGTATTTT. It is translated as CASSLTRGPGTQYF. The full variable domain, in which reference TRBV7-3 and TRBJ2-3 provide the parts outside the CDR3, is GAGVSQTPSNKVTEKGKYVELRCDPISGHTALYWYRQSLGQGPEFLIYFQGTGAADDSGLPNDRFFAVRPEGSVSTLKIQRTERGDSAVYLCASSLTRGPGTQYFGPGTRLTVL.

This clone was counted once. The chain recombines TRBV18 with TRBJ2-7; no clear D. From germline, CDR1 is KGHSH and CDR2 LQKENI. The CDR3 covers 13 residues. V lost 3 bases and J 6 bases, leaving 12 bases between the germline ends. The CDR3 DNA follows: TGTGCCAGCTCACCGCCATCCAAAGCCGAGCAGTACTTC. It translates to CASSPPSKAEQYF.

The chain combines TRBV15 with TRBJ1-6; perhaps TRBD1 as D (6 bases). In germline, CDR1 is LNHNV, CDR2 YYDKDF (reference sequence). V was trimmed by 9 bases and J by 8 bases, leaving 14 bases between them. This CDR3 spans 13 amino acids. Here the CDR3 reads CATQGPRDSPLHF. DNA for the CDR3: TGTGCCACACAGGGCCCCAGGGATTCACCCCTCCACTTT.

V usage is TRBV7-3 and J usage is TRBJ1-2, with 9 bases fitting TRBD1. Germline V gene lookup returns CDR1 SGHTA and CDR2 FQGTGA. V was pared by 3 bases and J by 8 bases, with 4 bases of the junction left unmatched. The CDR3 consists of 13 residues. The CDR3 DNA reads TGTGCCAGCAGCTTGGGGACAGGGTACGGCTACACCTTC. Protein: CASSLGTGYGYTF.

The rearrangement uses TRBV5-1 and TRBJ2-1; 13 bases match TRBD2. The CDR3 is 16 amino acids. After removal of 3 bases from V and 4 bases from J, the junction contained 4 bases not matched to a gene. Per germline, CDR1 SGHRS and CDR2 YFSETQ. The CDR3 spells CASSWGLAGSYNEQFF. CDR3 in DNA: TGCGCCAGCAGCTGGGGACTAGCGGGATCTTACAATGAGCAGTTCTTC.

The rearrangement joins TRBV9 to TRBJ2-7; no reliable D call. CDR1 and CDR2 from the germline V gene are SGDLS and YYNGEE. The CDR3 covers 14 residues. V lost 2 bases, J lost 2 bases, and 11 bases lay in between. The CDR3 sequence: CASSVSRVPYEQYF. In DNA form, the CDR3 reads TGTGCCAGCAGCGTGAGTCGGGTCCCCTACGAGCAGTACTTC.

The chain has TRBV2 and TRBJ1-2; maybe TRBD1 (6 bases). Trimming took 4 bases from V and 6 from J, leaving 15 bases between them. Germline V gene lookup returns CDR1 SNHLY and CDR2 FYNNEI. The CDR3 is 14 residues long. The CDR3 nucleotides read TGTGCCAGCAGTGGGGTCACAGGGATGGATGGCTACACCTTC. Translating it yields CASSGVTGMDGYTF.

This sequence joins TRBV27 and TRBJ1-1; D gene uncertain. Germline CDR1 MNHEY, CDR2 SMNVEV (reference sequence). The V and J ends lost 4 bases and 1 base respectively, with 10 bases between them. CDR3 length equals 14 residues. CDR3 region: CASSSPGANTEAFF. For the CDR3, the DNA is TGTGCCAGCAGTTCCCCAGGCGCGAACACTGAAGCTTTCTTT.

CDR3 DNA: TGTGCCATCAAACAGGGCCAGACGAGACAGTACTTC. Its protein product is CAIKQGQTRQYF. The V call is TRBV28, the J call TRBJ2-7; maybe TRBD1 (6 bases). The length of the CDR3 is 12 residues. Germline-derived CDR1 and CDR2 are MDHEN and SYDVKM. Trimming shortened V by 10 bases and J by 10 bases, and 20 bases separated the two germline ends.

This clone has more than one count but fewer than ten. The chain couples TRBV5-1 to TRBJ2-2, with D perhaps TRBD2 (5 bases). Germline CDR1 SGHRS, CDR2 YFSETQ. CDR3 size: 13 residues. Deletions cut 4 bases from V and 5 bases from J, with 9 bases between. CDR3 nucleotides: TGCGCCAGCAGCAGAGAGGGAACCGGGGAGCTGTTTTTT. Its translation: CASSREGTGELFF.

This rearrangement joins TRBV5-1 to TRBJ1-5, with TRBD1 matching over 7 bases. Germline trimming cut 0 bases from V and 7 bases from J; bases unmatched to any gene: 7. Germline V lookup: CDR1 SGHRS, CDR2 YFSETQ. The CDR3 spans 15 residues. In nucleotides, the CDR3 is TGCGCCAGCAGCTTGGATCGACAGGGTGGACAGCCCCAGCATTTT. As protein: CASSLDRQGGQPQHF.

This chain links TRBV4-3 with TRBJ2-2; 10 bases fit TRBD1. CDR1 and CDR2 (germline): LGHNA, YSLEER. The ends lost 2 bases at V and 4 bases at J; junction bases unmatched: 4. The CDR3 runs to 16 residues. The CDR3 is CASSQRTGGGTGELFF. CDR3 sequence (DNA): TGCGCCAGCAGCCAACGGACAGGGGGGGGCACCGGGGAGCTGTTTTTT.